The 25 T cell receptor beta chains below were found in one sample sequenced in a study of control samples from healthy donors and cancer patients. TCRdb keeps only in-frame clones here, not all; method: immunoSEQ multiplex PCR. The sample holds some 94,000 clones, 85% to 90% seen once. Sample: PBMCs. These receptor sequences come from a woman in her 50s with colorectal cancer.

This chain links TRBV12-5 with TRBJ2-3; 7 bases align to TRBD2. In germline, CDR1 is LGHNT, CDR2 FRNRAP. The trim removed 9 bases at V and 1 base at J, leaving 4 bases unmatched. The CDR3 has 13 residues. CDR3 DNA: TGTGCTAGCCGCCGGGGGGGCACAGATACGCAGTATTTT. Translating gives CASRRGGTDTQYF.

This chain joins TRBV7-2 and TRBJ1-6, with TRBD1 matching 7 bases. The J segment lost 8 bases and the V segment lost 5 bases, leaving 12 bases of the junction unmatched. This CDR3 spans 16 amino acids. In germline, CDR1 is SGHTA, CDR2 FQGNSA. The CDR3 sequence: CASSPGTALGDSPLHF. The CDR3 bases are TGTGCCAGCAGCCCCGGGACAGCCCTAGGGGATTCACCCCTCCACTTT.

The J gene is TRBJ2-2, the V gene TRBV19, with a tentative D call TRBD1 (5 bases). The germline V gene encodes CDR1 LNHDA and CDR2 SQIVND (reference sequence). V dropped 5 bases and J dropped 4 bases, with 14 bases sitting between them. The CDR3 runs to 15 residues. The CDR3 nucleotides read TGTGCCAGTAGTCCTGGGGCTTTTGGCACCGGGGAGCTGTTTTTT. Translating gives CASSPGAFGTGELFF.

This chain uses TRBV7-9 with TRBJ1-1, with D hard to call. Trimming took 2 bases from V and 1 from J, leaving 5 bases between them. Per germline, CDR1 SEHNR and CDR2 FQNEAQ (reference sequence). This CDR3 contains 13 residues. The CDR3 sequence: CASSLLSNTEAFF. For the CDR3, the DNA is TGTGCCAGCAGCTTACTCTCGAACACTGAAGCTTTCTTT.

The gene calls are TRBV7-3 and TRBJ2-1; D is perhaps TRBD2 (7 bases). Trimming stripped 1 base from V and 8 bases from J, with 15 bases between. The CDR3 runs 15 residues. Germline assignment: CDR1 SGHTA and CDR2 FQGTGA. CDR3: CASSLKGGAWDEQFF. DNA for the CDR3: TGTGCCAGCAGCTTAAAAGGGGGGGCCTGGGATGAGCAGTTCTTC.

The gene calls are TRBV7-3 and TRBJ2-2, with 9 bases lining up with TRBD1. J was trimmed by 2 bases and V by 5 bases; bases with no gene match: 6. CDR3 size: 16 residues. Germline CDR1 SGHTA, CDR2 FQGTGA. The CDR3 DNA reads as TGTGCCAGCAGCCCGGGACAGGGCATAAACACCGGGGAGCTGTTTTTT. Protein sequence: CASSPGQGINTGELFF.

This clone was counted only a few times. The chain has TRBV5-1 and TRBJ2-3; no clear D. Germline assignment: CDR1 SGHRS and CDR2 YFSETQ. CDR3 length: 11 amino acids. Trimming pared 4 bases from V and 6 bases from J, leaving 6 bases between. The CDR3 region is CASSPGDTQYF. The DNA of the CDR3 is TGCGCCAGCAGCCCCGGGGATACGCAGTATTTT.

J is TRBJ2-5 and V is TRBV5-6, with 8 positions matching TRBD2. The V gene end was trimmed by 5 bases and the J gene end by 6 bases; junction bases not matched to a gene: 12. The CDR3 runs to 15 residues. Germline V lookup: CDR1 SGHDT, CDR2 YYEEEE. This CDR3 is CASSYGTSDIKTQYF. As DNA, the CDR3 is TGTGCCAGCAGTTACGGGACTAGTGATATAAAGACCCAGTACTTC.

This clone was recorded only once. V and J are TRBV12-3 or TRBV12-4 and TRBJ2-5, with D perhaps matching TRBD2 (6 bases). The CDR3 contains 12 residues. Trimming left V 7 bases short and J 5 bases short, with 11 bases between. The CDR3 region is CASTGGRETQYF. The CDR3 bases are TGTGCCAGCACCGGAGGGAGGGAGACCCAGTACTTC.

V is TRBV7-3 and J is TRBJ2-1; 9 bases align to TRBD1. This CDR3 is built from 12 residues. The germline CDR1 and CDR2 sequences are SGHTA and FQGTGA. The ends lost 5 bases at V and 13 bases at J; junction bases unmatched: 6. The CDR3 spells CASSATGGIQFF. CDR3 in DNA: TGTGCCAGCAGCGCGACAGGGGGGATACAGTTCTTC.

CDR3 amino acids: CASRGDSVLIYGYTF. The CDR3 bases are TGTGCCAGCAGGGGGGACAGCGTCCTGATCTATGGCTACACCTTC. The chain uses TRBV2 and TRBJ1-2; 7 bases map to TRBD1. The CDR3 loop spans 15 amino acids. Germline CDR1 SNHLY, CDR2 FYNNEI. V trimming: 6 bases; J trimming: 4 bases; junction bases outside the gene matches: 11.

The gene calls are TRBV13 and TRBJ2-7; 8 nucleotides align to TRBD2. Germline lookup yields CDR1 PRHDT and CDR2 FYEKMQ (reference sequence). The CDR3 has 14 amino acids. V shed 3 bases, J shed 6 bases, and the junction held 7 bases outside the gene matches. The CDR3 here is CASSFHGGAGEQYV. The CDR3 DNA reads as TGTGCCAGCAGCTTTCACGGGGGGGCCGGCGAGCAGTACGTC.

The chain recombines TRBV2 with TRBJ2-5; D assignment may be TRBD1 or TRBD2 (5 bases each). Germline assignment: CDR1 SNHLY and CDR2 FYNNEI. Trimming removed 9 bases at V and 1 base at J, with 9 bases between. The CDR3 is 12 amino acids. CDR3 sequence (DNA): TGTGCCAGTATTGGGACCCAAGAGACCCAGTACTTC. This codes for CASIGTQETQYF.

As DNA, the CDR3 is TGTGCCAGCAGACAACAGGGGGCGCCTGGCTACACCTTC. Translation: CASRQQGAPGYTF. The chain links TRBV12-3 or TRBV12-4 to TRBJ1-2, with TRBD1 matching over 9 bases. The CDR3 is 13 amino acids. The V gene end was trimmed by 6 bases and the J gene end by 7 bases; junction bases not matched to a gene: 6.

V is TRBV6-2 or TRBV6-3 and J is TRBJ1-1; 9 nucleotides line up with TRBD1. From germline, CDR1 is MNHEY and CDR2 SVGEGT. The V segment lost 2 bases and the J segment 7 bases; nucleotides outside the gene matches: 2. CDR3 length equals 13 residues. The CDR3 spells CASSYGTGLEAFF. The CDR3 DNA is TGTGCCAGCAGTTACGGGACAGGGCTTGAAGCTTTCTTT.

CDR3 DNA sequence: TGTGCCAGCAGTAAGGCGGGCAGCGCGAGCTCCTACGAGCAGTACGTC. This translates into CASSKAGSASSYEQYV. V and J are TRBV6-4 and TRBJ2-7; perhaps TRBD2 as D (5 bases). The V and J ends lost 5 bases and 0 bases respectively, with 17 bases between them. CDR3 length equals 16 residues. Germline V gives CDR1 MRHNA, CDR2 SNTAGT.

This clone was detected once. Here the CDR3 DNA reads TGTGCCAGCAGTGATGGGACAGGGGACACCTTC. Amino acid sequence: CASSDGTGDTF. V gene TRBV9 combines with J gene TRBJ1-2; 10 nucleotides match TRBD1. Germline CDR1 reads SGDLS; CDR2 reads YYNGEE. The V gene end was trimmed by 5 bases and the J gene end by 12 bases; junction bases not matched to a gene: 4. There are 11 residues in the CDR3.

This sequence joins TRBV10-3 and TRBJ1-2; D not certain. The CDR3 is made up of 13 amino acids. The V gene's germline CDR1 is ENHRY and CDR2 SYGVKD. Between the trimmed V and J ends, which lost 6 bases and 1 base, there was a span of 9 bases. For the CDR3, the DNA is TGTGCCATCAGCCCCCAGAGTAACTATGGCTACACCTTC. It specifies CAISPQSNYGYTF.

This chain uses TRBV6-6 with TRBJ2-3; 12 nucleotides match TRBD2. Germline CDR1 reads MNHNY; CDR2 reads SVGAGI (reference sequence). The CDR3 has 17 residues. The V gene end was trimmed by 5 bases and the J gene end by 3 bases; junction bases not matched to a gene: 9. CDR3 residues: CASSLHRTSGETDTQYF. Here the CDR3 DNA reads TGTGCCAGCAGTCTCCACCGGACTAGCGGGGAGACAGATACGCAGTATTTT.

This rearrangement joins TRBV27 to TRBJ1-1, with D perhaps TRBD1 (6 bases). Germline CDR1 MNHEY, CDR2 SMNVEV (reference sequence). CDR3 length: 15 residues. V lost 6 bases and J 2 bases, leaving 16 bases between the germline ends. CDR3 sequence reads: CASSRRGARNTEAFF. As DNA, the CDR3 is TGTGCCAGCAGCCGGCGGGGGGCGAGAAACACTGAAGCTTTCTTT.

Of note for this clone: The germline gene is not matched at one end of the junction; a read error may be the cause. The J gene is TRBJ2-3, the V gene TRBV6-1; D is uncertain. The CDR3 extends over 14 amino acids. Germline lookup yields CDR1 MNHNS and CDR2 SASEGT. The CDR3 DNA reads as TGTGCCAGCAGGGAAGACGGGAGCACAGATACGCAGTATTTT. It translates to CASREDGSTDTQYF.

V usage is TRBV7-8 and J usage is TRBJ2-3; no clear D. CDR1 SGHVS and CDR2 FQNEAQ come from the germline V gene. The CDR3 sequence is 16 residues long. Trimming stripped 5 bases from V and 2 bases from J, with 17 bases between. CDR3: CASSPLKELITDTQYF. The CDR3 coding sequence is TGTGCCAGCAGCCCATTAAAAGAACTCATCACAGATACGCAGTATTTT.

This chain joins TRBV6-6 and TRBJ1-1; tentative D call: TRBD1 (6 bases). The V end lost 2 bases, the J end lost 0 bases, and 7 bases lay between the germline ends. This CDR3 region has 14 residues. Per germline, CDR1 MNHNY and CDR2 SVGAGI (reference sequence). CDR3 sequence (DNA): TGTGCCAGCAGTTACGGGGGCGTGAACACTGAAGCTTTCTTT. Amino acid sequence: CASSYGGVNTEAFF.

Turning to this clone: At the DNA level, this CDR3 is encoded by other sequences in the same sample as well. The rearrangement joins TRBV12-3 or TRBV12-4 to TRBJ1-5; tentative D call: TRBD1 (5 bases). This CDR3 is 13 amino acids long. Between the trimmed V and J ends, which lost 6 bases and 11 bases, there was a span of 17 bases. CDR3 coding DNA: TGTGCCAGCAGCCCCCCGGGACCCCCGACCCAGCATTTT. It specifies CASSPPGPPTQHF.

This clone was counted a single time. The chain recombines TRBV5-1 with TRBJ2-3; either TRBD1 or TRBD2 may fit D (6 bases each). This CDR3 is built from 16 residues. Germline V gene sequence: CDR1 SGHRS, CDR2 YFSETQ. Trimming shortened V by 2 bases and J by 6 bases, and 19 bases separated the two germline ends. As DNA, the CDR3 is TGCGCCAGCAGCTTCACCCAACAGGGACTTGGGGATACGCAGTATTTT. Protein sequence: CASSFTQQGLGDTQYF.